Listed here are 24 T cell receptor beta chains from one sample, sequenced in a study of Graves' ophthalmopathy and Graves' hyperthyroidism. Amplified material comprised TCR beta CDR3 regions derived from RNA transcripts. A first-round RT-PCR used HTBI primers, followed by a second-round multiplex PCR. One entry per CDR3 protein results from TCRdb running MiXCR on the multiplex PCR reads. The sample carries about 370,000 distinct CDR3 sequences, roughly a sixth recorded once. The sample taken for sequencing was peripheral blood. Receptors originate from an adult woman with stable Graves' hyperthyroidism.

The genes are TRBV29-1 and TRBJ2-7; 8 positions agree with TRBD2. J was trimmed by 0 bases and V by 6 bases; bases with no gene match: 4. This CDR3 spans 13 amino acids. Germline V gene sequence: CDR1 SQVTM, CDR2 ANQGSEA. The CDR3 loop reads CSVKREYSYEQYF. The CDR3 nucleotides are TGCAGCGTAAAGCGGGAGTACTCCTACGAGCAGTACTTC.

The sample holds many counts of this clonotype. This chain joins TRBV12-3 or TRBV12-4 and TRBJ2-5, with D possibly matching TRBD2 (6 bases). This CDR3 contains 13 residues. The V end was cut by 10 bases, the J end by 4 bases, with 16 bases between. The CDR3 region has the DNA TGTGCCATCCGGACCACCGGGGGAGAGACCCAGTACTTC. It encodes CAIRTTGGETQYF.

This clonotype was detected many times. The chain uses TRBV6-1 and TRBJ2-7, with no clear D. The V gene lost 1 base and the J gene lost 3 bases, with 16 bases spanning the gap. The CDR3 extends over 16 amino acids. Germline loops: CDR1 MNHNS, CDR2 SASEGT. CDR3: CASSEDETPTYYEQYF. CDR3 coding DNA: TGTGCCAGCAGTGAAGACGAGACTCCTACCTACTACGAGCAGTACTTC.

The CDR3 DNA sequence: TGTGCCAGCAGCCCTGGGGGGGTCGGTTCTGGTGGCTACACCTTC. Amino acid sequence: CASSPGGVGSGGYTF. The rearrangement links TRBV5-4 to TRBJ1-2, with D perhaps matching TRBD1 (5 bases). The CDR3 contains 15 residues. Between the trimmed V and J ends, which lost 4 bases and 7 bases, there was a span of 20 bases. Germline V CDR1 and CDR2: SGHNT, YYREEE (reference sequence).

This rearrangement joins TRBV18 to TRBJ2-7; TRBD1 matches 11 bases. The ends lost 3 bases at V and 4 bases at J; junction bases unmatched: 2. This CDR3 has 14 amino acids. Per the germline V gene, CDR1 is KGHSH and CDR2 is LQKENI. The CDR3 sequence is CASSPWDRGYEQYF. Here the CDR3 DNA reads TGTGCCAGCTCACCCTGGGACAGGGGGTACGAGCAGTACTTC.

This sequence joins TRBV20-1 and TRBJ2-7; 9 bases fit TRBD1. Germline-derived CDR1 and CDR2 are DFQATT and SNEGSKA (reference sequence). V trimming: 0 bases; J trimming: 2 bases; junction bases outside the gene matches: 5. This CDR3 is built from 15 residues. The CDR3 region is CSARDPRTGAYEQYF. The CDR3 bases are TGCAGTGCTAGAGATCCAAGGACAGGGGCCTACGAGCAGTACTTC.

This clonotype appeared many times. The chain carries TRBV6-9 and TRBJ1-5, with D hard to call. Germline-derived CDR1 and CDR2 are MNHGY and SVAAGI. The V and J ends lost 6 bases and 1 base respectively, with 13 bases between them. The CDR3 is 15 amino acids. The chain's CDR3 is CASSILGWSNQPQHF. Written as DNA, the CDR3 is TGTGCCAGCAGCATCCTCGGTTGGAGCAATCAGCCCCAGCATTTT.

As for this clonotype: No conserved phenylalanine or tryptophan ends this CDR3, so it is likely a read error. The V and J genes are TRBV6-5 and TRBJ2-7, with no clear D. The germline V and J ends were trimmed by 2 bases and 7 bases, with 12 bases remaining between them. CDR1 and CDR2 from the germline V gene are MNHEY and SVGAGI. The length of the CDR3 is 13 residues. CDR3 DNA: TGTGCCAGCAGTTACAAAGTATCCCGGGAGCAGTACGAC. Its translation is CASSYKVSREQYD.

This clonotype was counted at least ten times. The V and J genes are TRBV12-5 and TRBJ2-7, with D perhaps being TRBD1 or TRBD2 (5 bases each). The CDR3 runs 16 residues. CDR1 and CDR2 (germline): LGHNT, FRNRAP. The germline V and J ends were trimmed by 1 base and 0 bases, with 13 bases remaining between them. The CDR3: CASGLAFSGSSYEQYF. CDR3 sequence (DNA): TGTGCTAGTGGTTTGGCCTTCTCAGGGAGCTCCTACGAGCAGTACTTC.

This clonotype occurred many times. The chain has TRBV24-1 and TRBJ1-5, with a tentative D call TRBD1 (6 bases). CDR3 size: 13 residues. V shed 4 bases and J shed 7 bases, with 10 bases lying between them. The V gene's germline CDR1 is KGHDR and CDR2 SFDVKD. CDR3 sequence (DNA): TGTGCCACCAGTGAGACAGGAGGCCAGCCCCAGCATTTT. This codes for CATSETGGQPQHF.

This clonotype has a count of ten or more. The V and J genes are TRBV10-3 and TRBJ2-5, with D unresolved. CDR3 length: 12 amino acids. Trimming took off 0 bases at V and 5 bases at J, with 4 bases between the two ends. Germline assignment: CDR1 ENHRY and CDR2 SYGVKD. In DNA, the CDR3 is TGTGCCATCAGTGAGTCGAGGGAGACCCAGTACTTC. This encodes CAISESRETQYF.

This clonotype has at least ten counts. V usage is TRBV13 and J usage is TRBJ2-7; a weak D match, TRBD2 (6 bases). The CDR3 covers 16 residues. The germline CDR1 and CDR2 sequences are PRHDT and FYEKMQ (reference sequence). V was shortened by 5 bases and J by 0 bases, with 17 bases between the two germline ends. For the CDR3, the DNA is TGTGCCAGCAGCAACGCCCTAGCGTACCGCTCCTACGAGCAGTACTTC. As protein: CASSNALAYRSYEQYF.

This clonotype was detected many times. The chain has TRBV27 and TRBJ1-2, with D possibly TRBD1 on 6 matching bases. Germline V gives CDR1 MNHEY, CDR2 SMNVEV (reference sequence). Trimming took 7 bases from V and 2 from J, leaving 17 bases between them. CDR3 size: 15 residues. The CDR3 DNA sequence: TGTGCCAGCACCCTAATGGGAGGGGGGAACTATGGCTACACCTTC. It translates to CASTLMGGGNYGYTF.

There are many counts of this clonotype. The J gene is TRBJ1-2, the V gene TRBV2; D unresolved. This CDR3 spans 12 amino acids. Trimming left V 6 bases short and J 5 bases short, with 10 bases between. Germline CDR1 reads SNHLY; CDR2 reads FYNNEI. CDR3 bases: TGTGCCAGCAGCCCTCGGTGGTATGGCTACACCTTC. This encodes CASSPRWYGYTF. Full variable domain (remainder filled in from reference TRBV2 and TRBJ1-2): EPEVTQTPSHQVTQMGQEVILRCVPISNHLYFYWYRQILGQKVEFLVSFYNNEISEKSEIFDDQFSVERPDGSNFTLKIRSTKLEDSAMYFCASSPRWYGYTFGSGTRLTVV.

This clonotype was recorded at least ten times. CDR3 residues: CASSNRQFYGYTF. Written as DNA, the CDR3 is TGTGCCAGTAGTAATCGGCAGTTCTATGGCTACACCTTC. The chain uses TRBV19 and TRBJ1-2, with D uncertain. Trimming left V 4 bases short and J 4 bases short, with 10 bases between. Germline V lookup: CDR1 LNHDA, CDR2 SQIVND (reference sequence). This CDR3 has 13 residues.

The rearrangement joins TRBV24-1 to TRBJ2-1; 8 bases fit TRBD1. The CDR3 covers 22 residues. The V and J ends lost 1 base and 1 base, in that order; junction bases with no gene match: 20. Germline V gene sequence: CDR1 KGHDR, CDR2 SFDVKD. The CDR3 loop reads CATSDFPVDLQGERVSYNEQFF. The CDR3 bases are TGTGCCACCAGTGATTTCCCCGTGGACCTACAGGGGGAGAGGGTATCCTACAATGAGCAGTTCTTC.

This clonotype was counted many times. CDR3 nucleotides: TGTGCCAGTAGTATTCGCCCCGGGGAGCTGTTTTTT. Protein sequence: CASSIRPGELFF. V usage is TRBV19 and J usage is TRBJ2-2; no clear D. V was shortened by 3 bases and J by 6 bases, with 5 bases between the two germline ends. The CDR3 covers 12 residues. CDR1 and CDR2 from the germline V gene are LNHDA and SQIVND (reference sequence).

Ten or more counts support this clonotype. This rearrangement joins TRBV6-2 or TRBV6-3 to TRBJ2-5; D might be TRBD1 (5 bases). The CDR3 has 14 residues. Germline-derived CDR1 and CDR2 are MNHEY and SVGEGT. Trimming took 1 base from V and 5 from J, leaving 11 bases between them. The CDR3 DNA sequence: TGTGCCAGCAGTTACTTTCAGGGAACGGAGACCCAGTACTTC. Its protein is CASSYFQGTETQYF.

This clonotype appeared many times. The genes are TRBV7-2 and TRBJ2-5; a weak D match, TRBD2 (6 bases). Germline CDR1 SGHTA, CDR2 FQGNSA. The CDR3 length is 16 residues. The germline V and J ends were trimmed by 4 bases and 5 bases, with 20 bases remaining between them. The CDR3: CASSSAPRGRWETQYF. The CDR3 DNA reads as TGTGCCAGCAGCTCCGCCCCGCGAGGGAGGTGGGAGACCCAGTACTTC.

The table lists this clonotype with many counts. This rearrangement joins TRBV5-1 to TRBJ2-7; D perhaps matches TRBD2 (5 bases). Germline V gene data show CDR1 as SGHRS and CDR2 as YFSETQ. The CDR3 contains 15 residues. Between the trimmed V and J ends, which lost 4 bases and 0 bases, there was a span of 14 bases. The CDR3 nucleotides read TGCGCCAGCAGCCCCGGACTCCTTCCCTCCTACGAGCAGTACTTC. It yields the protein CASSPGLLPSYEQYF.

This clonotype was recorded many times. The CDR3: CASSNPGLAHEQYF. In DNA, the CDR3 is TGTGCCAGCTCAAACCCGGGACTAGCTCACGAGCAGTACTTC. The rearrangement joins TRBV27 to TRBJ2-7; 9 positions match TRBD2. The CDR3 has 14 residues. Germline V CDR1 and CDR2: MNHEY, SMNVEV (reference sequence). The V gene end was trimmed by 8 bases and the J gene end by 5 bases; junction bases not matched to a gene: 10.

This clonotype was recorded many times. The CDR3 sequence is CASSEGTAGFNIQYF. In DNA form, the CDR3 reads TGTGCCAGCAGCGAGGGGACAGCGGGTTTTAACATTCAGTACTTC. The chain combines TRBV9 with TRBJ2-4; D may be TRBD1 (7 bases). Germline-derived CDR1 and CDR2 are SGDLS and YYNGEE. The CDR3 loop spans 15 amino acids. V was cut by 3 bases and J by 7 bases, with 17 bases left in between.

For this clonotype: At one boundary the junction diverges from the germline segment, which might be a read error. The J gene is TRBJ1-5, the V gene TRBV6-2 or TRBV6-3, with unresolved D. The length of the CDR3 is 14 residues. Germline V gene data show CDR1 as MNHEY and CDR2 as SVGEGT. In nucleotides, the CDR3 is TGTGCCAGCAGTCCGACTATTCTCAATCAGCCTCAGCATTTT. It yields the protein CASSPTILNQPQHF.

This clonotype appeared many times. The chain carries TRBV6-1 and TRBJ2-7, with a tentative D call TRBD2 (5 bases). Trimming stripped 0 bases from V and 5 bases from J, with 14 bases between. The CDR3 covers 15 residues. Germline CDR1 reads MNHNS; CDR2 reads SASEGT. The CDR3 reads CASSEASGLVNEQYF. The CDR3 DNA follows: TGTGCCAGCAGTGAAGCGTCTGGACTGGTGAACGAGCAGTACTTC.